This T cell receptor (beta chain) was identified in a study of blood T cell repertoires in COVID-19. The wider study: The study drew acute and convalescent COVID-19 samples from the United States, Italy and Spain. T cells, B-cell-depleted T cells, or PBMCs supplied cDNA or gDNA.

CDR1 is MGHRA, CDR2 YSYEKL, per germline. The CDR3 contains 17 residues. Trimming took 0 bases from V and 2 from J, leaving 14 bases between them. Authors' methods: Estimated nucleated cell counts came from reference gene primer amplification. Clones were read by immunoSEQ multiplex PCR, and TCRdb kept only the in-frame ones, dropping some. That table supplies the V and J calls and clone size; D and trimming were determined from the DNA. This sample has around 37,000 clones; approximately 90% occur once, and the top ten carry just under 2%. Material: peripheral blood. The chain uses TRBV4-1 and TRBJ1-3; TRBD1 might be the D (6 bases). This TCR derives from a man between 50 and 59 years old with active or convalescent COVID-19. The CDR3 here is CASSQDANKGAGNTIYF. The CDR3 DNA reads TGCGCCAGCAGCCAAGACGCAAACAAGGGGGCTGGAAACACCATATATTTT.